This entry lists 15 T cell receptor beta chains sequenced from one sample in a study of T-cell memory formation after mild COVID-19. Using its own MiXCR run on the 5' RACE reads, TCRdb lists one record per CDR3 protein. The table records 250,000 to 350,000 distinct CDR3 sequences, roughly 17% of them present only once. The sample taken for sequencing was PBMCs or a T cell subset sorted from them (not recorded which). These receptors were collected from a man aged 18 to 35 who had mild COVID-19 (a few samples of this study predate the infection). Cell type and time point are not known.

This clonotype has only one observation. The V and J genes are TRBV10-3 and TRBJ2-7, with D hard to call. Germline V lookup: CDR1 ENHRY, CDR2 SYGVKD. V dropped 6 bases and J dropped 5 bases, with 8 bases sitting between them. The CDR3 is 11 residues long. The CDR3, as DNA: TGTGCCATCAGGACCGGCGACGAGCAGTACGTC. Residues: CAIRTGDEQYV.

A few counts support this clonotype. This chain links TRBV15 with TRBJ2-2; 7 nucleotides agree with TRBD2. Losses at the gene ends were 9 bases for V and 12 bases for J; bases not matched to a gene: 10. The CDR3 runs 12 residues. The germline CDR1 and CDR2 sequences are LNHNV and YYDKDF (reference sequence). The CDR3 region has the DNA TGTGCCACTGGGGAGGGCCCCATGAAGCTGTTTTTT. This gives the protein CATGEGPMKLFF. Looking up the rest from reference TRBV15 and TRBJ2-2 gives the full variable domain: DAMVIQNPRYQVTQFGKPVTLSCSQTLNHNVMYWYQQKSSQAPKLLFHYYDKDFNNEADTPDNFQSRRPNTSFCFLDIRSPGLGDTAMYLCATGEGPMKLFFGEGSRLTVL.

The chain is built from TRBV2 and TRBJ2-3; D is possibly TRBD2 (6 bases). The V end was cut by 4 bases, the J end by 6 bases, with 17 bases between. The CDR3 has 15 amino acids. The germline gives CDR1 SNHLY, CDR2 FYNNEI. Here the CDR3 reads CASSGRGGGSDTQYF. The CDR3 bases are TGTGCCAGCAGTGGGAGGGGTGGTGGTTCGGATACGCAGTATTTT.

This clonotype was observed a few times. J is TRBJ1-6 and V is TRBV6-5; D call uncertain. The germline CDR1 and CDR2 sequences are MNHEY and SVGAGI. The CDR3 runs 13 residues. The V gene lost 8 bases and the J gene lost 0 bases, with 5 bases spanning the gap. In DNA, the CDR3 is TGTGCCAGCGCATACTCCTATAATTCACCCCTCCACTTT. Translation: CASAYSYNSPLHF.

The chain joins TRBV19 to TRBJ1-2; 8 bases map to TRBD1. The CDR3 is made up of 12 amino acids. The trim removed 11 bases at V and 8 bases at J, leaving 10 bases unmatched. The germline V gene encodes CDR1 LNHDA and CDR2 SQIVND (reference sequence). The DNA for the CDR3 is TGTGCCGGTCGACAGGGGAGAAGCGGCTACACCTTC. This encodes CAGRQGRSGYTF.

This clonotype has a count of ten or more. V usage is TRBV5-1 and J usage is TRBJ2-1; 7 bases are shared with TRBD1. After removal of 4 bases from V and 4 bases from J, the junction contained 11 bases not matched to a gene. Germline V CDR1 and CDR2: SGHRS, YFSETQ. The CDR3 runs to 16 residues. CDR3 sequence reads: CASSPVTGATYNEQFF. Written as DNA, the CDR3 is TGCGCCAGCAGCCCGGTAACAGGGGCGACGTACAATGAGCAGTTCTTC. The complete variable domain, with remaining parts taken from reference TRBV5-1 and TRBJ2-1, reads KAGVTQTPRYLIKTRGQQVTLSCSPISGHRSVSWYQQTPGQGLQFLFEYFSETQRNKGNFPGRFSGRQFSNSRSEMNVSTLELGDSALYLCASSPVTGATYNEQFFGPGTRLTVL.

A few counts support this clonotype. This chain joins TRBV5-1 and TRBJ2-1; 9 nucleotides match TRBD1. The length of the CDR3 is 15 residues. Trimming at V came to 2 bases and at J to 8 bases, leaving 8 bases not matched to a gene. Germline CDR1 SGHRS, CDR2 YFSETQ. CDR3 sequence: CASSFFGQGTDEQFF. As DNA, the CDR3 is TGCGCCAGCAGCTTCTTCGGACAGGGGACCGATGAGCAGTTCTTC. The whole variable domain, remainder taken from reference TRBV5-1 and TRBJ2-1, is KAGVTQTPRYLIKTRGQQVTLSCSPISGHRSVSWYQQTPGQGLQFLFEYFSETQRNKGNFPGRFSGRQFSNSRSEMNVSTLELGDSALYLCASSFFGQGTDEQFFGPGTRLTVL.

This clonotype was seen more than once but under ten times. V usage is TRBV11-2 and J usage is TRBJ2-1; TRBD2 agrees at 9 bases. The CDR3 loop spans 15 amino acids. J lost 2 bases, V lost 5 bases, and 4 bases had no gene match. The germline V gene has CDR1 SGHAT and CDR2 FQNNGV. CDR3 protein: CASSPTSGPYNEQFF. In nucleotides, the CDR3 is TGTGCCAGCAGCCCTACTAGCGGGCCCTACAATGAGCAGTTCTTC.

In DNA, the CDR3 is TGCAGTGCCCTTATCATGAGGGGGAAAGCCTACAATGAGCAGTTCTTC. This codes for CSALIMRGKAYNEQFF. This chain uses TRBV20-1 with TRBJ2-1; a weak D match, TRBD1 (6 bases). Germline-derived CDR1 and CDR2 are DFQATT and SNEGSKA (reference sequence). This CDR3 is built from 16 residues. The V end was cut by 6 bases, the J end by 2 bases, with 20 bases between.

This clonotype was seen only a few times. The chain uses TRBV30 and TRBJ1-4, with 7 positions matching TRBD1. J lost 10 bases, V lost 0 bases, and 5 bases had no gene match. There are 13 residues in the CDR3. In germline, CDR1 is GTSNPN, CDR2 SVGIG (reference sequence). CDR3 nucleotide sequence: TGTGCCTGGAGTGTACAGGGGAGCGGAAAACTGTTTTTT. This translates into CAWSVQGSGKLFF. Looking up the rest from reference TRBV30 and TRBJ1-4 gives the full variable domain: SQTIHQWPATLVQPVGSPLSLECTVEGTSNPNLYWYRQAAGRGLQLLFYSVGIGQISSEVPQNLSASRPQDRQFILSSKKLLLSDSGFYLCAWSVQGSGKLFFGSGTQLSVL.

This clonotype was detected only a few times. The chain carries TRBV12-5 and TRBJ2-3; no firm D call. Trimming left V 0 bases short and J 6 bases short, with 7 bases between. CDR1 and CDR2 (germline): LGHNT, FRNRAP. CDR3 length equals 13 residues. The CDR3 DNA sequence: TGTGCTAGTGGTTTGGTCTACCTGGATACGCAGTATTTT. Translation gives CASGLVYLDTQYF.

To note about this clonotype: An end of the junction does not agree with germline; a read error may underlie this. This sequence joins TRBV7-3 and TRBJ2-3; D is possibly TRBD1 or TRBD2 (6 bases each). Per the germline V gene, CDR1 is SGHTA and CDR2 is FQGTGA. This CDR3 is 14 amino acids long. This CDR3 reads CASRLRGGTDTQYF. For the CDR3, the DNA is TGTGCCAGCAGATTAAGGGGGGGCACAGATACGCAGTATTTT.

This clonotype was counted at least ten times. V gene TRBV5-1 combines with J gene TRBJ2-5; D possibly uses TRBD1 or TRBD2 (5 bases each). The V end was cut by 1 base, the J end by 4 bases, with 8 bases between. The CDR3 is 13 residues long. The germline V gene has CDR1 SGHRS and CDR2 YFSETQ. The DNA for the CDR3 is TGCGCCAGCAGCTTGTACGGGACAGAGACCCAGTACTTC. Protein sequence: CASSLYGTETQYF.

The J gene is TRBJ1-1, the V gene TRBV4-1; D might be TRBD1 (6 bases). This CDR3 is 14 amino acids long. The germline CDR1 and CDR2 sequences are MGHRA and YSYEKL. Trimming stripped 3 bases from V and 5 bases from J, with 13 bases between. This CDR3 reads CASSQARGGTEAFF. CDR3 DNA sequence: TGCGCCAGCAGCCAGGCACGAGGGGGGACTGAAGCTTTCTTT.

This clonotype was seen a handful of times. This chain joins TRBV5-1 and TRBJ1-1; D is unresolved. V was cut by 4 bases and J by 6 bases, with 16 bases left in between. CDR3 length: 14 residues. Germline CDR1 and CDR2: SGHRS and YFSETQ. The CDR3 bases are TGCGCCAGCAGCCCGTTGTCTACGGGAGCTGAAGCTTTCTTT. Translated: CASSPLSTGAEAFF.